This paragraph covers one T cell receptor beta chain sequence. Profiled with immunoSEQ multiplex PCR; TCRdb holds only in-frame clones, not every one. In the table there are approximately 76,000 clones, approximately 86% of which are singletons. This sample is part of a study of technical replicates of blood from a handful of donors. The CDR3 has 14 amino acids. Trimming removed 5 bases from V and 6 bases from J; junction bases left unmatched: 10. CDR1 and CDR2 from the germline V gene are SQVTM and ANQGSEA. Material for sequencing was PBMCs. J is TRBJ1-2 and V is TRBV29-1, with 9 bases matching TRBD1. The TCR was taken from a human donor in good health. Some clones in this sample may be carry-over from other donors' samples. The CDR3 spells CSVLKQGAGDGYTF. DNA of the CDR3: TGCAGCGTTCTCAAACAGGGGGCGGGAGATGGCTACACCTTC.